This T cell receptor beta chain was sequenced during a study of cytomegalovirus exposure and HLA in healthy donors. The study's findings and limits: Presence/absence analyses took donor sequencing depth as roughly uniform. Among CMV-associated TCR beta chains, most appeared HLA-restricted in a later analysis.

This PCR relied on a set of 60 Vbeta primers and 13 Jbeta primers. Libraries were prepared by immunoSEQ multiplex PCR; TCRdb keeps only in-frame clonotypes and omits some of them. The sample yields around 150,000 clones, roughly 79% seen once. A remark on this clone: Its antigen remains unknown.

This CDR3 contains 14 residues. The germline gives CDR1 MNHNY, CDR2 SVGAGI (reference sequence). V gave up 5 bases and J gave up 7 bases; unmatched junction bases: 6. When sampled, the donors appeared nominally healthy, though they likely had unrecorded immune exposures. The sample comprised PBMCs. The gene calls are TRBV6-6 and TRBJ1-5; 9 nucleotides align to TRBD1. The clonotype was recovered from a woman aged 45-65 years in good health and CMV-seropositive. The CDR3 nucleotides read TGTGCCAGCAGTGGGGGACAGGGCCCCCAGCCCCAGCATTTT. Protein product: CASSGGQGPQPQHF.